Listed below are T cell receptor beta chains from one sample, sequenced in a study of T cell responses to AZD1222 COVID-19 vaccine. TCRdb keeps only in-frame clones here, not all; method: immunoSEQ multiplex PCR. The table has about 100,000 clones, around nine tenths seen once. The sequences come from peripheral blood, collected on day 0 of AZD1222 vaccination. Receptors originate from an adult in good health. The conserved cysteine and the conserved F or W are not part of the CDR3 here.

TRBV6-5 | ASSYSRLGPYGYT
TRBV24-1 | ATARGGNQPQH
TRBV28 | ASSRRGGPLATNEKLF
TRBV5-4 | ASSLGDTISVD
TRBV4-2 | ASSQGANSGNTIY
TRBV19 | ASSTTGSNTGELF
TRBV16 | ASSLIRDNEAF
TRBV5-4 | ASSLDLANTIY
TRBV5-1 | ASGSPGSYEQY
TRBV7-9 | ASTSGGSYNEQF
TRBV7-3 | ASSLVQGGEQY
TRBV2 | ASSEQGQYGYT
TRBV25-1 | ASTSTGSGVQY
TRBV4-2 | ASSQGANYEQY
TRBV30 | AWSVQRREQY
TRBV19 | ASSFSGTSGSYEQY
TRBV9 | ASSLGLRPPSTDTQY
TRBV9 | ASSVWASGREETQY
TRBV18 | ASSPPLAVSYNEQF
TRBV28 | ASTTVDRAEQY
TRBV15 | ATSGQWGTGELF
TRBV11-1 | ASSPMRGNEQF
TRBV29-1 | SAAIGWGYT
TRBV11-3 | ASSASTDTQY
TRBV18 | ASSPVGGDTEAF
TRBV9 | ASNPTGGDTEAF
TRBV15 | ATSRDRGGYETQY
TRBV19 | ASSTGGVGGYEQY
TRBV7-9 | ASSDSRQETQY
TRBV6-6 | ASRTGGNEKLF
TRBV11-3 | ASSTQGAPGELF
TRBV5-5 | ASSLSPLGTGELF
TRBV11-2 | ASSTTPGRRLNYGYT
TRBV6-5 | ASSYDRSYGYT
TRBV4-3 | ASSQDPAGGSGANVLT
TRBV2 | ASNLGQGRGYT
TRBV7-9 | ASSLGGGYTDTQY
TRBV6-5 | ASSKGHANTEAF
TRBV3-1/TRBV3-2 | ASSPITSAGGELF
TRBV19 | ASGVQGSTAF
TRBV6-5 | ASSYPGQLNLHEQY
TRBV11-3 | ASRIRGSGANVLT
TRBV19 | ATSASEAYTYNSPLH
TRBV6-5 | ASKRGAGNTIY
TRBV21-1 | ASSPPWPPFSYEQY
TRBV21-1 | ASSKRAGTVNEAF
TRBV12-3/TRBV12-4 | ASSFGGYTEAF
TRBV5-1 | ASSLEAGTDTQY
TRBV19 | ASTYSTRSNQPQH
TRBV18 | ASSPREGASTDTQY
TRBV6-2/TRBV6-3 | ASSYRPGQGQETQY
TRBV12-5 | ASGSGLWETQY
TRBV6-5 | ASRTSGNTIY
TRBV28 | ASSLTGIGSYEQY
TRBV3-1/TRBV3-2 | ASSQAGRRNQPQH